A single sample gave rise to the 21 T cell receptor beta chains below, sequenced in a study of cytomegalovirus exposure and HLA in healthy donors. It was with 60 Vbeta and 13 Jbeta primers that the PCR ran. TCRdb keeps only in-frame clones here, not all; method: immunoSEQ multiplex PCR. The sample has some 81,000 clones; 60% to 75% are singletons. Sequencing was done on a sample of PBMCs. Receptors were obtained from a woman aged 35 to 49 in good health and CMV-seropositive.

The chain couples TRBV29-1 to TRBJ2-5; D is perhaps TRBD1 (6 bases). The V end lost 5 bases, the J end lost 7 bases, and 20 bases lay between the germline ends. CDR3 length: 14 amino acids. The germline V gene encodes CDR1 SQVTM and CDR2 ANQGSEA. The CDR3 nucleotides read TGCAGCGTTAGACCAGGGGCAGCGAGGGGGACCCAGTACTTC. This encodes CSVRPGAARGTQYF. Drawing the rest from reference TRBV29-1 and TRBJ2-5, the complete variable domain is SAVISQKPSRDICQRGTSLTIQCQVDSQVTMMFWYRQQPGQSLTLIATANQGSEATYESGFVIDKFPISRPNLTFSTLTVSNMSPEDSSIYLCSVRPGAARGTQYFGPGTRLLVL.

This clone was seen only a few times. V gene TRBV7-9 combines with J gene TRBJ2-7; 10 bases line up with TRBD1. Germline lookup yields CDR1 SEHNR and CDR2 FQNEAQ (reference sequence). V dropped 2 bases and J dropped 6; count of bases not matched to a gene: 13. The CDR3 is made up of 17 amino acids. CDR3 coding DNA: TGTGCCAGCAGCTTAAAAGGTCCCGGGACAGGGGTTTCCGAGCAGTACTTC. It specifies CASSLKGPGTGVSEQYF. The entire variable domain, with the rest obtained from reference TRBV7-9 and TRBJ2-7, is as follows: DTGVSQNPRHKITKRGQNVTFRCDPISEHNRLYWYRQTLGQGPEFLTYFQNEAQLEKSRLLSDRFSAERPKGSFSTLEIQRTEQGDSAMYLCASSLKGPGTGVSEQYFGPGTRLTVT.

The J gene is TRBJ1-4, the V gene TRBV5-4; D is possibly TRBD1 (6 bases). The ends were cut back, 3 bases at V and 2 bases at J, with 14 bases in the middle. Germline V gene lookup returns CDR1 SGHNT and CDR2 YYREEE (reference sequence). The CDR3 runs 16 residues. CDR3 in DNA: TGTGCCAGCAGCTCCTTACAGGGTACCACTAATGAAAAACTGTTTTTT. Translating gives CASSSLQGTTNEKLFF.

To note about this clone: The junction departs from the called germline gene at one end, perhaps through a read error. This chain uses TRBV30 with TRBJ1-5, with TRBD1 identical over 9 bases. Germline V lookup: CDR1 GTSNPN, CDR2 SVGIG (reference sequence). The CDR3 is made up of 17 amino acids. The CDR3 DNA is TGTGCCTCGAGTGCACAGGGGGCACTGGGGGGCGATCAGCCCCAGCATTTT. Encoded protein: CASSAQGALGGDQPQHF.

The gene calls are TRBV28 and TRBJ1-2; D unclear. V was clipped by 10 bases and J by 3 bases, with 21 bases between them. This CDR3 comprises 15 residues. From germline, CDR1 is MDHEN and CDR2 SYDVKM. The CDR3 DNA reads TGTGCCACCACTCCGACTTCTCCCTCTGACTATGGCTACACCTTC. Its protein product is CATTPTSPSDYGYTF.

This clone was picked up a small number of times. Given the absence of the conserved phenylalanine or tryptophan at the CDR3 end, a read error is likely. No DNA is shown, since the ends of the CDR3 on it are uncertain; the CDR3 is the one TCRdb lists. Here the CDR3 reads CASSPSGIKYV. V and J are TRBV7-2 and TRBJ2-3; TRBD2, as called in the table, went unchecked against the DNA. Ends included, the CDR3 has 11 residues. Germline V gene lookup returns CDR1 SGHTA and CDR2 FQGNSA.

This chain connects TRBV7-2 to TRBJ1-1; TRBD1 matches 8 bases. Trimming at V came to 3 bases and at J to 6 bases, leaving 6 bases not matched to a gene. The CDR3 consists of 14 residues. Germline CDR1 SGHTA, CDR2 FQGNSA. In nucleotides, the CDR3 is TGTGCCAGCAGCTTGAGACAGGGGTGGCCTGAAGCTTTCTTT. This codes for CASSLRQGWPEAFF.

The V gene is TRBV4-3, the J gene TRBJ2-5, with TRBD2 identical over 7 bases. The germline gives CDR1 LGHNA, CDR2 YSLEER. The V segment lost 4 bases and the J segment 0 bases; nucleotides outside the gene matches: 14. The CDR3 has 18 residues. CDR3 in amino acids: CASSRKSSGGRYQETQYF. Here the CDR3 DNA reads TGCGCCAGCAGCCGCAAATCCTCGGGGGGACGATACCAAGAGACCCAGTACTTC.

The chain uses TRBV18 and TRBJ1-1; D is unresolved. V dropped 4 bases and J dropped 1 base, with 10 bases sitting between them. CDR1 and CDR2 (germline): KGHSH, LQKENI. The CDR3 consists of 14 residues. The chain's CDR3 is CASSQSRGNTEAFF. DNA for the CDR3: TGTGCCAGCTCACAATCGAGAGGGAACACTGAAGCTTTCTTT.

The J gene is TRBJ2-3, the V gene TRBV4-2; 12 bases align to TRBD2. Per germline, CDR1 LGHNA and CDR2 YNFKEQ. The CDR3 totals 15 residues. Losses at the gene ends were 0 bases for V and 10 bases for J; bases not matched to a gene: 5. The CDR3 loop is CASSQEGLAGSAQYF. The CDR3, as DNA: TGTGCCAGCAGCCAAGAAGGACTAGCGGGAAGCGCGCAGTATTTT.

This chain links TRBV19 with TRBJ1-1; no clear D gene. Germline V gene sequence: CDR1 LNHDA, CDR2 SQIVND (reference sequence). V was pared by 2 bases and J by 6 bases, with 13 bases between. CDR3 length: 14 amino acids. The CDR3, as DNA: TGTGCCAGTAGTATAAGCAACAGCCGCCCTGAAGCTTTCTTT. This encodes CASSISNSRPEAFF.

The chain uses TRBV11-2 and TRBJ2-1, with no clear D. Germline CDR1 and CDR2: SGHAT and FQNNGV. CDR3 length: 12 amino acids. V lost 1 base, J lost 8 bases, and 6 bases lay in between. The CDR3 reads CASSLGSYEQFF. The DNA of the CDR3 is TGTGCCAGCAGCTTAGGTTCGTATGAGCAGTTCTTC.

The rearrangement uses TRBV7-9 and TRBJ1-4; TRBD1 aligns across 9 bases. Germline V lookup: CDR1 SEHNR, CDR2 FQNEAQ (reference sequence). This CDR3 has 16 amino acids. V gave up 3 bases and J gave up 0 bases; unmatched junction bases: 2. CDR3 coding DNA: TGTGCCAGCAGCTTTACAGGGGGCGCAACTAATGAAAAACTGTTTTTT. Protein: CASSFTGGATNEKLFF. Full variable domain (rest looked up from reference TRBV7-9 and TRBJ1-4): DTGVSQNPRHKITKRGQNVTFRCDPISEHNRLYWYRQTLGQGPEFLTYFQNEAQLEKSRLLSDRFSAERPKGSFSTLEIQRTEQGDSAMYLCASSFTGGATNEKLFFGSGTQLSVL.

As concerns this clone: Different DNA sequences within this sample yield the same CDR3. The chain employs TRBV18 and TRBJ1-3, with no clear D. Germline CDR1 reads KGHSH; CDR2 reads LQKENI. This CDR3 contains 15 residues. With 3 bases removed from V and 0 bases from J, the gap between germline ends came to 9 bases. CDR3 DNA: TGTGCCAGCTCACCGCTTGCGGGCTCTGGAAACACCATATATTTT. It yields the protein CASSPLAGSGNTIYF.

The chain couples TRBV7-2 to TRBJ1-6; 7 bases align to TRBD1. Germline CDR1 is SGHTA and CDR2 is FQGNSA. The length of the CDR3 is 16 residues. The V gene end was trimmed by 1 base and the J gene end by 4 bases; junction bases not matched to a gene: 4. The CDR3 protein is CASSLETGRYNSPLHF. The CDR3 region has the DNA TGTGCCAGCAGCTTAGAGACAGGGCGGTATAATTCACCCCTCCACTTT.

This clone occurred a few times. The chain combines TRBV2 with TRBJ1-6; a weak D match, TRBD1 (5 bases). The germline V and J ends were trimmed by 7 bases and 8 bases, with 12 bases remaining between them. This CDR3 has 13 residues. Germline CDR1 SNHLY, CDR2 FYNNEI. The CDR3 nucleotides read TGTGCCAGCACGCGTCAGGGTTATTCACCCCTCCACTTT. It yields the protein CASTRQGYSPLHF.

This clone was seen a handful of times. The genes are TRBV4-3 and TRBJ1-4; 8 positions match TRBD1. Germline V gives CDR1 LGHNA, CDR2 YSLEER. The CDR3 consists of 14 residues. V gave up 4 bases and J gave up 7 bases; unmatched junction bases: 5. CDR3 in DNA: TGCGCCAGCAGCCCACAGGGGGACGTTGAAAAACTGTTTTTT. It yields the protein CASSPQGDVEKLFF.

V and J are TRBV4-1 and TRBJ1-4; D may be TRBD1 (5 bases). Germline V gene lookup returns CDR1 MGHRA and CDR2 YSYEKL. The CDR3 length is 17 residues. The V gene lost 4 bases and the J gene lost 2 bases, with 17 bases spanning the gap. DNA of the CDR3: TGCGCCAGCAGCCTTATGACGGCTGGGGGGACTAATGAAAAACTGTTTTTT. It specifies CASSLMTAGGTNEKLFF.

The chain carries TRBV28 and TRBJ2-7; the D gene is possibly TRBD1 (5 bases). Per the germline V gene, CDR1 is MDHEN and CDR2 is SYDVKM. The CDR3 sequence is 14 residues long. The V and J ends lost 3 bases and 2 bases respectively, with 11 bases between them. CDR3 nucleotide sequence: TGTGCCAGCAGTTTTTTCAGGGAACCCTACGAGCAGTACTTC. It specifies CASSFFREPYEQYF. The full variable domain, completed using reference TRBV28 and TRBJ2-7, is DVKVTQSSRYLVKRTGEKVFLECVQDMDHENMFWYRQDPGLGLRLIYFSYDVKMKEKGDIPEGYSVSREKKERFSLILESASTNQTSMYLCASSFFREPYEQYFGPGTRLTVT.

The chain joins TRBV5-1 to TRBJ2-3; D uncertain. The length of the CDR3 is 16 residues. Germline values: CDR1 SGHRS, CDR2 YFSETQ. V was pared by 2 bases and J by 2 bases, with 15 bases between. The CDR3: CASSLSMRTYTDTQYF. As DNA, the CDR3 is TGCGCCAGCAGCTTAAGTATGCGCACCTACACAGATACGCAGTATTTT.

This clone was recorded once. The chain carries TRBV7-2 and TRBJ1-3; 7 nucleotides agree with TRBD1. The CDR3 totals 15 residues. Germline trimming cut 3 bases from V and 3 bases from J; bases unmatched to any gene: 5. In germline, CDR1 is SGHTA, CDR2 FQGNSA. DNA of the CDR3: TGTGCCAGCAGCTTTGCAGGGGGAAGTGGAAACACCATATATTTT. Translating gives CASSFAGGSGNTIYF.